The 20 T cell receptor beta chains below were found in one sample sequenced in a study of cytomegalovirus exposure and HLA in healthy donors. The PCR contained 60 Vbeta and 13 Jbeta primers. Sequencing used immunoSEQ multiplex PCR; TCRdb keeps in-frame clones, though not all of them. This table lists some 130,000 clones. What was sequenced was PBMCs. These receptors were obtained from a woman aged 40 to 50 in good health and CMV-seropositive.

Here the CDR3 reads CASSGRDGLAVYNEQFF. CDR3 nucleotides: TGTGCCAGCAGCGGTAGGGATGGACTAGCTGTATACAATGAGCAGTTCTTC. V usage is TRBV9 and J usage is TRBJ2-1; TRBD2 aligns across 8 bases. The V gene's germline CDR1 is SGDLS and CDR2 YYNGEE. The CDR3 runs 17 residues. The junction had 12 bases not matched to a gene; V was cut back by 3 bases and J by 4 bases.

J is TRBJ2-2 and V is TRBV28, with TRBD1 matching 9 bases. The germline gives CDR1 MDHEN, CDR2 SYDVKM. The CDR3 contains 18 residues. The V and J ends lost 1 base and 1 base, in that order; junction bases with no gene match: 7. CDR3: CASSLYPLTGGNTGELFF. CDR3 nucleotide sequence: TGTGCCAGCAGTTTATACCCCCTGACAGGGGGGAACACCGGGGAGCTGTTTTTT.

The V gene is TRBV6-6, the J gene TRBJ2-3; tentative D call: TRBD2 (6 bases). The CDR3 runs to 13 residues. V was shortened by 7 bases and J by 5 bases, with 13 bases between the two germline ends. CDR1 and CDR2 from the germline V gene are MNHNY and SVGAGI (reference sequence). The CDR3, as DNA: TGTGCCAGCACCCCGGGGGAGCAAGATACGCAGTATTTT. Translating gives CASTPGEQDTQYF.

V usage is TRBV5-6 and J usage is TRBJ1-2, with 11 bases identical to TRBD1. After removal of 4 bases from V and 6 bases from J, the junction contained 5 bases not matched to a gene. This CDR3 spans 14 amino acids. The germline V gene has CDR1 SGHDT and CDR2 YYEEEE. The CDR3 reads CASSRTGGADGYTF. DNA of the CDR3: TGTGCCAGCAGCCGGACAGGGGGCGCGGATGGCTACACCTTC.

The chain uses TRBV9 and TRBJ2-3; tentatively, D is TRBD2 (6 bases). From germline, CDR1 is SGDLS and CDR2 YYNGEE. V lost 0 bases and J 4 bases, leaving 12 bases between the germline ends. CDR3 length: 15 amino acids. CDR3 residues: CASSVGGGSADTQYF. The CDR3 nucleotides are TGTGCCAGCAGCGTAGGTGGGGGGTCCGCAGATACGCAGTATTTT.

This chain connects TRBV29-1 to TRBJ2-7, with TRBD1 matching 8 bases. The CDR3 covers 13 residues. Germline V gene data show CDR1 as SQVTM and CDR2 as ANQGSEA. J lost 4 bases, V lost 7 bases, and 9 bases had no gene match. The CDR3 region has the DNA TGCAGCGCCCTGACAGGGGTAAGATACGAGCAGTACTTC. Its translation: CSALTGVRYEQYF.

The chain joins TRBV19 to TRBJ2-5; 7 nucleotides agree with TRBD2. The CDR3 runs to 15 residues. With 3 bases clipped from V and 4 bases from J, the junction kept 8 bases outside the gene matches. Germline V gives CDR1 LNHDA, CDR2 SQIVND (reference sequence). The CDR3 sequence is CASSIGGRAGETQYF. The CDR3 DNA is TGTGCCAGTAGTATTGGTGGGAGGGCCGGAGAGACCCAGTACTTC.

In nucleotides, the CDR3 is TGTGCCAGCAGCCCCTCTGCGGGAAGGGTCTACGAGCAGTACTTC. Translated, it gives CASSPSAGRVYEQYF. The rearrangement uses TRBV6-1 and TRBJ2-7, with D tentatively TRBD2 (6 bases). This CDR3 is built from 15 residues. Germline V gene data show CDR1 as MNHNS and CDR2 as SASEGT. The ends were cut back, 6 bases at V and 3 bases at J, with 18 bases in the middle.

This rearrangement joins TRBV7-2 to TRBJ2-1; 9 bases are shared with TRBD2. V trimming: 6 bases; J trimming: 2 bases; junction bases outside the gene matches: 8. Germline V CDR1 and CDR2: SGHTA, FQGNSA. The CDR3 is 16 residues long. Here the CDR3 reads CASRYSGRRTYNEQFF. CDR3 in DNA: TGTGCCAGCAGATATAGCGGGAGAAGAACCTACAATGAGCAGTTCTTC.

This chain connects TRBV7-8 to TRBJ2-1; no clear D gene. V was pared by 5 bases and J by 8 bases, with 10 bases between. This CDR3 is 12 amino acids long. The germline gives CDR1 SGHVS, CDR2 FQNEAQ. CDR3 DNA: TGTGCCAGCAGCCCCTCTATGGATGAGCAGTTCTTC. Its protein product is CASSPSMDEQFF. The full variable domain, with the rest looked up from reference TRBV7-8 and TRBJ2-1, is GAGVSQSPRYKVAKRGQDVALRCDPISGHVSLFWYQQALGQGPEFLTYFQNEAQLDKSGLPSDRFFAERPEGSVSTLKIQRTQQEDSAVYLCASSPSMDEQFFGPGTRLTVL.

Note on this clone: One end of the junction varies from germline; a read error may be responsible. The rearrangement uses TRBV19 and TRBJ2-7; TRBD2 aligns across 8 bases. The germline V gene encodes CDR1 LNHDA and CDR2 SQIVND (reference sequence). The CDR3 length is 13 residues. The CDR3 DNA reads as TGTGCTAGTAAGAAGCGGGAGAATCACGAGCAGTACTTC. The encoded protein is CASKKRENHEQYF. Combining the CDR3 with reference TRBV19 and TRBJ2-7 gives the whole variable domain DGGITQSPKYLFRKEGQNVTLSCEQNLNHDAMYWYRQDPGQGLRLIYYSQIVNDFQKGDIAEGYSVSREKKESFPLTVTSAQKNPTAFYLCASKKRENHEQYFGPGTRLTVT.

The chain uses TRBV6-1 and TRBJ1-2, with 11 bases that match TRBD1. This CDR3 comprises 15 residues. Losses at the gene ends were 1 base for V and 4 bases for J; bases not matched to a gene: 2. Germline values: CDR1 MNHNS, CDR2 SASEGT. The CDR3 bases are TGTGCCAGCAGTGAAGAAGGGACAGGGGGCTATGGCTACACCTTC. It specifies CASSEEGTGGYGYTF.

The rearrangement links TRBV6-1 to TRBJ1-5, with 8 positions matching TRBD1. J was trimmed by 5 bases and V by 2 bases; bases with no gene match: 5. The CDR3 spans 15 residues. Looked up from germline, CDR1 is MNHNS and CDR2 is SASEGT. The CDR3 nucleotides read TGTGCCAGCAGTGAACTGAGACAGGGGTATCAGCCCCAGCATTTT. It translates to CASSELRQGYQPQHF.

J is TRBJ2-3 and V is TRBV10-3, with TRBD2 as a possible D gene (5 bases). Deletions cut 5 bases from V and 7 bases from J, with 10 bases between. The CDR3 length is 12 residues. Germline V gene data show CDR1 as ENHRY and CDR2 as SYGVKD. The CDR3 loop is CAISPTGNTQYF. In nucleotides, the CDR3 is TGTGCCATCAGTCCTACGGGAAATACGCAGTATTTT.

V and J are TRBV28 and TRBJ2-7; tentative D call: TRBD1 (6 bases). In germline, CDR1 is MDHEN, CDR2 SYDVKM. The CDR3 has 15 amino acids. The V end lost 7 bases, the J end lost 3 bases, and 19 bases lay between the germline ends. The CDR3, as DNA: TGTGCCAGCACAACCCCCGGGACAAGGATCTACGAGCAGTACTTC. It encodes CASTTPGTRIYEQYF.

The chain joins TRBV7-2 to TRBJ2-1, with 9 bases fitting TRBD2. V shed 1 base, J shed 7 bases, and the junction held 8 bases outside the gene matches. In germline, CDR1 is SGHTA, CDR2 FQGNSA. The CDR3 contains 16 residues. The CDR3 region is CASSLGVSGSVNEQFF. The DNA for the CDR3 is TGTGCCAGCAGCTTAGGGGTTAGCGGGAGTGTAAATGAGCAGTTCTTC.

The chain recombines TRBV11-1 with TRBJ2-7; D unclear. V was shortened by 1 base and J by 2 bases, with 6 bases between the two germline ends. The CDR3 consists of 13 residues. From germline, CDR1 is SGHAT and CDR2 FQDESV (reference sequence). The CDR3 DNA reads TGTGCCAGCAGCTTAGGGCGGCCCTACGAGCAGTACTTC. Its translation is CASSLGRPYEQYF.

This chain uses TRBV7-2 with TRBJ2-3, with 9 bases that match TRBD1. Per germline, CDR1 SGHTA and CDR2 FQGNSA. V lost 3 bases and J lost 1; bases outside the gene matches: 5. The CDR3 length is 16 residues. In DNA form, the CDR3 reads TGTGCCAGCAGCTTCGGCAGGACAGGGGGCACAGATACGCAGTATTTT. This translates into CASSFGRTGGTDTQYF. Complete variable domain (other parts from reference TRBV7-2 and TRBJ2-3): GAGVSQSPSNKVTEKGKDVELRCDPISGHTALYWYRQSLGQGLEFLIYFQGNSAPDKSGLPSDRFSAERTGGSVSTLTIQRTQQEDSAVYLCASSFGRTGGTDTQYFGPGTRLTVL.

The genes are TRBV6-6 and TRBJ1-3; no definite D call. V lost 6 bases and J lost 0, with 6 bases in between. The CDR3 covers 13 residues. The germline V gene encodes CDR1 MNHNY and CDR2 SVGAGI (reference sequence). The CDR3 nucleotides are TGTGCCAGCAGCGTCAGCTCTGGAAACACCATATATTTT. As protein: CASSVSSGNTIYF.

This chain uses TRBV4-3 with TRBJ2-2; maybe TRBD2 (7 bases). Germline V CDR1 and CDR2: LGHNA, YSLEER. The ends were cut back, 7 bases at V and 3 bases at J, with 12 bases in the middle. The CDR3 is made up of 14 amino acids. The DNA of the CDR3 is TGCGCCAGCAAGGGGGGAGGGGACACCGGGGAGCTGTTTTTT. Its translation: CASKGGGDTGELFF.